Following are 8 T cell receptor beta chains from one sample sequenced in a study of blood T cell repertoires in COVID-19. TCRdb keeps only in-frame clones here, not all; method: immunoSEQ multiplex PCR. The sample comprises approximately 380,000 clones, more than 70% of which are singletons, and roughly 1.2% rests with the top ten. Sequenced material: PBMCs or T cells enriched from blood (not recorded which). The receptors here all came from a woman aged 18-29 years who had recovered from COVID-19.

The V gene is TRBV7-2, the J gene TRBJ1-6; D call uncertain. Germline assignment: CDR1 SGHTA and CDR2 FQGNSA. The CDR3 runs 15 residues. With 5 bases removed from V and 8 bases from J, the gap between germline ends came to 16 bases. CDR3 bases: TGTGCCAGCAGCCCGCTCCCGGGTTTATATTCACCCCTCCACTTT. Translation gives CASSPLPGLYSPLHF.

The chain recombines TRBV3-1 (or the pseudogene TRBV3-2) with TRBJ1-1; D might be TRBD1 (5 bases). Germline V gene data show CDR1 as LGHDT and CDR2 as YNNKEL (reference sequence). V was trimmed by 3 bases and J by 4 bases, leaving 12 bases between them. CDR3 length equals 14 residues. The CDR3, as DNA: TGTGCCAGCAGCCAGGTCTCCGGGGGCACTGAAGCTTTCTTT. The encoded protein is CASSQVSGGTEAFF.

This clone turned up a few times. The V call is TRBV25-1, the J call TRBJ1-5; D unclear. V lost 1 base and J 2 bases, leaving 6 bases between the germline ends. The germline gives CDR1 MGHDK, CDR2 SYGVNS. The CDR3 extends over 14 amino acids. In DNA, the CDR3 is TGTGCCAGCAGTGAATTTACAGGCAATCAGCCCCAGCATTTT. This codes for CASSEFTGNQPQHF.

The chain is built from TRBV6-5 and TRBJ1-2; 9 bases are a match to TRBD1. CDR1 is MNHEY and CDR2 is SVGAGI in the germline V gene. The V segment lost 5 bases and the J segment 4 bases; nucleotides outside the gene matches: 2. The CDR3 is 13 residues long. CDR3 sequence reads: CASSTTGGYGYTF. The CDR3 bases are TGTGCCAGCAGTACGACAGGGGGCTATGGCTACACCTTC.

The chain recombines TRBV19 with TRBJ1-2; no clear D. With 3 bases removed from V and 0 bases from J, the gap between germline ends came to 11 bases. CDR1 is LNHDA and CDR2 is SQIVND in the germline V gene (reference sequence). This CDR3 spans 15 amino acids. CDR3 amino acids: CASSIRGAANYGYTF. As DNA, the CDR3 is TGTGCCAGTAGTATTCGGGGAGCGGCTAACTATGGCTACACCTTC.

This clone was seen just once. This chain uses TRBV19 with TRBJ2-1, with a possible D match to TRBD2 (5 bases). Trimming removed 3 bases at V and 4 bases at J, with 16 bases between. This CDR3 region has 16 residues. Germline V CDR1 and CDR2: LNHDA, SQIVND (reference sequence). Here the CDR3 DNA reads TGTGCCAGTAGTATTAGGGCGACTAAACGTTACAATGAGCAGTTCTTC. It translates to CASSIRATKRYNEQFF. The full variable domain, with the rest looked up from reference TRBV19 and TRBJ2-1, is DGGITQSPKYLFRKEGQNVTLSCEQNLNHDAMYWYRQDPGQGLRLIYYSQIVNDFQKGDIAEGYSVSREKKESFPLTVTSAQKNPTAFYLCASSIRATKRYNEQFFGPGTRLTVL.

This CDR3 reads CASSVDHTRGMDRYF. Here the CDR3 DNA reads TGTGCCAGCAGCGTAGACCATACTAGAGGAATGGATCGGTATTTT. V gene TRBV9 combines with J gene TRBJ2-3; perhaps TRBD2 as D (5 bases). V lost 0 bases, J lost 14 bases, and 22 bases lay in between. Per the germline V gene, CDR1 is SGDLS and CDR2 is YYNGEE. The CDR3 consists of 15 residues.

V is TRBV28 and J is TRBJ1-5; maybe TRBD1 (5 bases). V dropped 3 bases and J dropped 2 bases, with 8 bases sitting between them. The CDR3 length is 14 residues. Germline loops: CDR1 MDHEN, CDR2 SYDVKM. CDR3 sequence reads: CASSFRGGNQPQHF. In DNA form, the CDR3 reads TGTGCCAGCAGTTTTCGGGGGGGCAATCAGCCCCAGCATTTT. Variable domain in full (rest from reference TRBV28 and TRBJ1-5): DVKVTQSSRYLVKRTGEKVFLECVQDMDHENMFWYRQDPGLGLRLIYFSYDVKMKEKGDIPEGYSVSREKKERFSLILESASTNQTSMYLCASSFRGGNQPQHFGDGTRLSIL.